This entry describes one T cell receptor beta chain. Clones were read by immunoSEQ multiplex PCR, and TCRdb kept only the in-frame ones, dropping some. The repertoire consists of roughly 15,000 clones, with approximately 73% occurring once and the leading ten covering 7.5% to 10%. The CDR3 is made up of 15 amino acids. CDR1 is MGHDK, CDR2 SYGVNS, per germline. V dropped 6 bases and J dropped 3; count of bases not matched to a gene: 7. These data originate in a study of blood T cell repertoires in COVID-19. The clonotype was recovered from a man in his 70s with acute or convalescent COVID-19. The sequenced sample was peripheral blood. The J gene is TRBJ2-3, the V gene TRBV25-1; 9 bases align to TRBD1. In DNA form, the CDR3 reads TGTGCCAGCAGGGAGGGGACAGGGTGGACAGATACGCAGTATTTT. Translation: CASREGTGWTDTQYF.